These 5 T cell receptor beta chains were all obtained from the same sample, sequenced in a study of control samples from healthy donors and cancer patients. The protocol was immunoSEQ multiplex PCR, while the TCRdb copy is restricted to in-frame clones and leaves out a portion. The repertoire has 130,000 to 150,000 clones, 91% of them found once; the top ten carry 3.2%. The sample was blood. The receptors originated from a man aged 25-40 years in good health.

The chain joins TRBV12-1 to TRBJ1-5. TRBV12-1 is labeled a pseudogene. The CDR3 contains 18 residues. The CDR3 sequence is CASSPNLGVEGDYQPQHF. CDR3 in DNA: TGTGCCAGCAGCCCGAACCTCGGGGTGGAAGGAGATTATCAGCCCCAGCATTTT.

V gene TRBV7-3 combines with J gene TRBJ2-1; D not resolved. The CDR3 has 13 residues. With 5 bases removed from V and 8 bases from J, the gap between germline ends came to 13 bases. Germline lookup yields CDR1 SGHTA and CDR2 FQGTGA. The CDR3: CASSLPPDHEQFF. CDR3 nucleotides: TGTGCCAGCAGCCTACCCCCTGACCATGAGCAGTTCTTC.

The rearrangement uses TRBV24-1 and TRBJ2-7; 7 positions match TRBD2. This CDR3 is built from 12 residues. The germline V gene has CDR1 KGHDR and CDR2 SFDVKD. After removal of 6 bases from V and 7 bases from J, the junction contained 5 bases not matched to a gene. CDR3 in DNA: TGTGCCACCAGTAGCCGGGGAGGGGAGCAGTACTTC. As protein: CATSSRGGEQYF.

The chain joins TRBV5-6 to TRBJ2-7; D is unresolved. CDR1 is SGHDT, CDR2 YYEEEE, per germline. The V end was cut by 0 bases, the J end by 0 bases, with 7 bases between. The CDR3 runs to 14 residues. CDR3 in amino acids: CASSLGQDSYEQYF. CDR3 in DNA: TGTGCCAGCAGCTTGGGCCAGGACTCCTACGAGCAGTACTTC. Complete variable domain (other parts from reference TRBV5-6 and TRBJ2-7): DAGVTQSPTHLIKTRGQQVTLRCSPKSGHDTVSWYQQALGQGPQFIFQYYEEEERQRGNFPDRFSGHQFPNYSSELNVNALLLGDSALYLCASSLGQDSYEQYFGPGTRLTVT.

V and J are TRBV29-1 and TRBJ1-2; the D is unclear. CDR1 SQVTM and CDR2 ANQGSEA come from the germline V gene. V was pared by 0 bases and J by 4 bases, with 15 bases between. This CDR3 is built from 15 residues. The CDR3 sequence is CSVEDLTTDLYGYTF. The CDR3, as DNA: TGCAGCGTTGAAGATCTTACAACAGACCTCTATGGCTACACCTTC.